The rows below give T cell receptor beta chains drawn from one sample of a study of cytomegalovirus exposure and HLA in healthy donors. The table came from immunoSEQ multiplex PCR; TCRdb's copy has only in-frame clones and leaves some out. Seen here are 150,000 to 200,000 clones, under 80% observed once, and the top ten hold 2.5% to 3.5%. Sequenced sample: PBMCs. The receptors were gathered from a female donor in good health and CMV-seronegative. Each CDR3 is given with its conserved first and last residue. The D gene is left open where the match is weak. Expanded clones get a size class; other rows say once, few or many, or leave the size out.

CASSPDRVGNQPQHF	TGTGCCAGCAGTCCCGACAGGGTAGGCAACCAGCCCCAGCATTTT	.	TRBD1	TRBV6-5	TRBJ1-5
CASSPTLAEGNYEQYF	TGTGCCAGCTCACCTACCTTGGCGGAGGGAAATTACGAGCAGTACTTC	few	.	TRBV18	TRBJ2-7
CASSPASGSYYEQYF	TGTGCCAGCAGTCCCGCTAGCGGGTCCTACTACGAGCAGTACTTC	.	TRBD2	TRBV27	TRBJ2-7
CASSQFGQGLRSNQPQHF	TGCGCCAGCAGTCAATTTGGACAGGGGTTGAGAAGCAATCAGCCCCAGCATTTT	.	TRBD1	TRBV23-1	TRBJ1-5
CASRPLGGQETQYF	TGTGCCAGCAGACCTCTCGGCGGTCAAGAGACCCAGTACTTC	.	.	TRBV27	TRBJ2-5
CASSLYFTGVGANVLTF	TGTGCCAGCAGTTTATACTTCACAGGGGTTGGGGCCAACGTCCTGACTTTC	.	TRBD1	TRBV27	TRBJ2-6
CASSQDGPGSITDTQYF	TGCGCCAGCAGCCAAGATGGGCCTGGGAGTATCACAGATACGCAGTATTTT	.	.	TRBV4-3	TRBJ2-3
CASRKGYSYEQYF	TGTGCCAGCAGGAAGGGGTACTCCTACGAGCAGTACTTC	.	.	TRBV6-5	TRBJ2-7
CASSSPHPGTGVTGELFF	TGTGCCAGCAGTTCGCCCCACCCCGGGACAGGGGTCACCGGGGAGCTGTTTTTT	.	TRBD1	TRBV28	TRBJ2-2
CASSEGGSNTEAFF	TGTGCCAGCAGTGAAGGGGGCTCAAACACTGAAGCTTTCTTT	.	.	TRBV25-1	TRBJ1-1
CASSLGGQTNTEAFF	TGTGCCAGCAGCTTAGGAGGACAGACAAACACTGAAGCTTTCTTT	.	.	TRBV13	TRBJ1-1
CASLSGRGEETQYF	TGTGCCAGCCTTAGCGGGAGAGGGGAGGAGACCCAGTACTTC	.	TRBD2	TRBV2	TRBJ2-5
CASSSTGGRTEAFF	TGTGCCAGCAGCTCAACAGGGGGACGGACTGAAGCTTTCTTT	few	TRBD1	TRBV7-2	TRBJ1-1
CASSNGGSPKETQYF	TGTGCCAGTAGTAATGGCGGGAGCCCGAAAGAGACCCAGTACTTC	.	TRBD2	TRBV19	TRBJ2-5